This is a list of T cell receptor beta chains from one sample in a study of blood T cell repertoires in COVID-19. Generated by immunoSEQ multiplex PCR, the TCRdb table keeps only in-frame clones and is missing some. This sample has 200,000 to 250,000 clones, with 84% found just once. The sequenced sample consisted of PBMCs or T cells enriched from blood (not recorded which). These TCRs come from a man between 60 and 70 years old who had recovered from COVID-19. The CDR3 runs from the conserved cysteine through the conserved F or W. A D gene is named only where the DNA matches it firmly. For some rows the clone size is stated as once, few or many, or as a class when expanded; others skip it.

length,V,J,D,size,DNA,CDR3
13,TRBV5-1,TRBJ2-7,TRBD2,.,TGCGCCAGCAGCTCAGAGGGAGGGAACGAGCAGTACTTC,CASSSEGGNEQYF
13,TRBV12-3/TRBV12-4,TRBJ2-5,.,few,TGTGCCAGCAGTTCACGGACAGAAGAGACCCAGTACTTC,CASSSRTEETQYF
13,TRBV3-1/TRBV3-2,TRBJ2-1,.,.,TGTGCCAGCAGCCAAGTAAGGACGGGAGAGCAGTTCTTC,CASSQVRTGEQFF
16,TRBV19,TRBJ2-3,TRBD2,.,TGTGCCAGTACCCCAACGGGACTAGCGGGGGAAGGTACGCAGTATTTT,CASTPTGLAGEGTQYF
14,TRBV7-2,TRBJ1-1,.,once,TGTGCCAGCAGCTACCACCCCGGGGTCACTGAAGCTTTCTTT,CASSYHPGVTEAFF
16,TRBV4-2,TRBJ2-3,TRBD1,.,TGTGCCAGCAGCCAAGAGAGAGGGCCAGGGGGAGATACGCAGTATTTT,CASSQERGPGGDTQYF
15,TRBV4-1,TRBJ2-3,.,.,TGCGCCAGCAGCCAAGAAGGCAGGGGCGCAGATACGCAGTATTTT,CASSQEGRGADTQYF
16,TRBV13,TRBJ1-6,.,few,TGTGCCAGCAGCGACTCGGGCAGGACACAGAATTCACCCCTCCACTTT,CASSDSGRTQNSPLHF
16,TRBV7-6,TRBJ2-7,TRBD2,.,TGTGCCAGCAGCCCAGGTTTTGCGGGGGGAAACTACGAGCAGTACTTC,CASSPGFAGGNYEQYF
16,TRBV11-2,TRBJ2-3,.,.,TGTGCCAGCAGCTTCTCAGGGTCACCTAGCACAGATACGCAGTATTTT,CASSFSGSPSTDTQYF
12,TRBV19,TRBJ1-2,.,.,TGTGCCAGTAGTTCAGGGGATAGTGGCTACACCTTC,CASSSGDSGYTF
16,TRBV5-1,TRBJ2-2,TRBD2,.,TGCGCCAGCAGCACAACGACTAGCGGGGGGTCCGGGGAGCTGTTTTTT,CASSTTTSGGSGELFF
14,TRBV10-3,TRBJ2-2,TRBD1,.,TGTGCCATCAGTGAGTCGACAGGGCACGGGGAGCTGTTTTTT,CAISESTGHGELFF
14,TRBV5-1,TRBJ1-2,.,once,TGCGCCAGCAGCTTGGGTCCAGTTGGCTATGGCTACACCTTC,CASSLGPVGYGYTF
13,TRBV18,TRBJ1-4,.,.,TGTGCCAGCTCAAACAGGGAAACTGAAAAACTGTTTTTT,CASSNRETEKLFF
13,TRBV12-3/TRBV12-4,TRBJ2-7,TRBD2,.,TGTGCCAGCAGGGTTAGCGGGGGGCTCGAGCAGTACTTC,CASRVSGGLEQYF
15,TRBV5-5,TRBJ1-5,.,.,TGTGCCAGCAGCTTAAACAGAGATAGCAATCAGCCCCAGCATTTT,CASSLNRDSNQPQHF
15,TRBV9,TRBJ1-2,.,few,TGTGCCAGCAGCGTAGGTCTTCACAGTAACTATGGCTACACCTTC,CASSVGLHSNYGYTF
15,TRBV5-1,TRBJ1-6,.,.,TGCGCCAGCAGCTTGGGACAGGCTCTTAACTCACCCCTCCACTTT,CASSLGQALNSPLHF
15,TRBV5-1,TRBJ2-1,TRBD2,.,TGCGCCAGCAGCACCCTAGCGGGGGGGGGCAATGAGCAGTTCTTC,CASSTLAGGGNEQFF
14,TRBV3-1/TRBV3-2,TRBJ2-3,TRBD2,.,TGTGCCAGCAGCCTTCCTTCGGGGGGGAATACGCAGTATTTT,CASSLPSGGNTQYF
12,TRBV5-8,TRBJ1-1,.,.,TGTGCCAGCAGCTCAGGGTTCGCTGAAGCTTTCTTT,CASSSGFAEAFF
14,TRBV7-9,TRBJ1-3,.,.,TGTGCCAGCAGCTTAGTGGCAGTAGGAAACACCATATATTTT,CASSLVAVGNTIYF
16,TRBV3-1/TRBV3-2,TRBJ2-1,.,.,TGTGCCAGCAGCCCCGACACAGGGTACTCCTACAATGAGCAGTTCTTC,CASSPDTGYSYNEQFF
13,TRBV12-5,TRBJ1-1,TRBD1,.,TGTGCTAGTGGTATACAGGGGGTCCCTGAAGCTTTCTTT,CASGIQGVPEAFF
14,TRBV2,TRBJ1-1,TRBD1,.,TGTGCCAGCAAAGACAGGGTGATGAACACTGAAGCTTTCTTT,CASKDRVMNTEAFF
14,TRBV7-2,TRBJ2-7,TRBD2,.,TGTGCCAGCAGCTTCGGGGGGGGCGCCTACGAGCAGTACTTC,CASSFGGGAYEQYF
16,TRBV18,TRBJ1-3,.,few,TGTGCCAGCTCACCCCTACGGGACATAGCTGGAAACACCATATATTTT,CASSPLRDIAGNTIYF
17,TRBV4-2,TRBJ2-5,TRBD2,.,TGTGCCAGCAGCCACGCCTTGGGGACTAGCGGGGGGGAGACCCAGTACTTC,CASSHALGTSGGETQYF
14,TRBV18,TRBJ1-2,.,.,TGTGCCAGCTCAGCCCTACAGGTTAACTATGGCTACACCTTC,CASSALQVNYGYTF
14,TRBV2,TRBJ1-4,TRBD1,.,TGTGCCAGCAGTTCAGGGGGCTCTAATGAAAAACTGTTTTTT,CASSSGGSNEKLFF
15,TRBV7-3,TRBJ1-2,TRBD1,.,TGTGCCAGCAGCTCCCGGACAGGGGAGGTCTATGGCTACACCTTC,CASSSRTGEVYGYTF
15,TRBV7-2,TRBJ2-3,TRBD2,.,TGTGCCAGCACCGGGGGGGGTGGGTCCACAGATACGCAGTATTTT,CASTGGGGSTDTQYF
18,TRBV24-1,TRBJ2-2,TRBD1,.,TGTGCCACCAGTGATTTAGGAAATCGACAGGGGAACACCGGGGAGCTGTTTTTT,CATSDLGNRQGNTGELFF
16,TRBV6-2/TRBV6-3,TRBJ1-1,.,.,TGTGCCAGCAGTAACCCGCGGGGGGTAAGAGACACTGAAGCTTTCTTT,CASSNPRGVRDTEAFF
13,TRBV6-5,TRBJ2-2,.,.,TGTGCCATCCGAGGGGGACCCACCGGGGAGCTGTTTTTT,CAIRGGPTGELFF
12,TRBV5-4,TRBJ1-1,TRBD1,once,TGTGCCAGCAGCCGTACAGGGGCGGAAGCTTTCTTT,CASSRTGAEAFF
19,TRBV7-2,TRBJ1-5,.,.,TGTGCCAGCAGCTTAGCGCTAAATGTCCCAGGTCGGATCAATCAGCCCCAGCATTTT,CASSLALNVPGRINQPQHF